These 27 T cell receptor beta chains were sequenced from one sample in a study of blood T cell repertoires in COVID-19. The method was immunoSEQ multiplex PCR; TCRdb's version includes in-frame clones alone and lacks a portion of them. The sample has about 670,000 clones, 85% to 90% seen once. Sequenced input: peripheral blood. All receptors come from a woman between 18 and 29 years old with acute or convalescent COVID-19.

This chain joins TRBV27 and TRBJ2-5; D perhaps matches TRBD1 (6 bases). V shed 5 bases and J shed 4 bases, with 11 bases lying between them. Germline V gene sequence: CDR1 MNHEY, CDR2 SMNVEV (reference sequence). CDR3 length: 13 amino acids. The CDR3 reads CASSASRGETQYF. CDR3 nucleotides: TGTGCCAGCAGTGCCTCCAGGGGAGAGACCCAGTACTTC.

The genes are TRBV11-2 and TRBJ2-1; 10 nucleotides line up with TRBD2. Per germline, CDR1 SGHAT and CDR2 FQNNGV. This CDR3 is built from 16 residues. The V and J ends lost 7 bases and 6 bases, in that order; junction bases with no gene match: 12. In nucleotides, the CDR3 is TGTGCCAGCAACCCCCTAGGTCGACTAGCGGGCAATGAGCAGTTCTTC. Protein sequence: CASNPLGRLAGNEQFF.

The chain employs TRBV13 and TRBJ1-1; D call uncertain. V lost 2 bases, J lost 1 base, and 5 bases lay in between. The germline CDR1 and CDR2 sequences are PRHDT and FYEKMQ (reference sequence). The CDR3 contains 13 residues. This CDR3 is CASSLSQNTEAFF. The CDR3 DNA is TGTGCCAGCAGCTTAAGCCAGAACACTGAAGCTTTCTTT. The whole variable domain, remainder taken from reference TRBV13 and TRBJ1-1, is AAGVIQSPRHLIKEKRETATLKCYPIPRHDTVYWYQQGPGQDPQFLISFYEKMQSDKGSIPDRFSAQQFSDYHSELNMSSLELGDSALYFCASSLSQNTEAFFGQGTRLTVV.

The V call is TRBV7-2, the J call TRBJ2-7; no clear D. The germline V gene encodes CDR1 SGHTA and CDR2 FQGNSA. Trimming left V 1 base short and J 7 bases short, with 5 bases between. The CDR3 length is 11 residues. The CDR3 loop is CASSLVTEQYF. The DNA of the CDR3 is TGTGCCAGCAGCTTAGTGACAGAGCAGTACTTC.

This chain uses TRBV4-3 with TRBJ2-1; 15 bases map to TRBD2. Germline-derived CDR1 and CDR2 are LGHNA and YSLEER. V was clipped by 2 bases and J by 12 bases; unmatched bases: 8. The CDR3 is 16 amino acids. CDR3 bases: TGCGCCAGCAGCCAATCTGGACTAGCGGGGGGGCAGGTGCAGTTCTTC. Its translation is CASSQSGLAGGQVQFF.

The table lists this clone with a count of one. The CDR3 sequence is CASSQGAGRGNQPQHF. CDR3 nucleotides: TGCGCCAGCAGCCAAGGGGCCGGACGGGGGAATCAGCCCCAGCATTTT. The gene calls are TRBV4-1 and TRBJ1-5; tentatively, D is TRBD1 (5 bases). The CDR3 extends over 16 amino acids. The V gene's germline CDR1 is MGHRA and CDR2 YSYEKL. Trimming took off 1 base at V and 4 bases at J, with 14 bases between the two ends.

The rearrangement uses TRBV7-8 and TRBJ1-3; D possibly corresponds to TRBD1 (6 bases). Germline lookup yields CDR1 SGHVS and CDR2 FQNEAQ. This CDR3 region has 16 residues. The ends were cut back, 4 bases at V and 2 bases at J, with 15 bases in the middle. DNA for the CDR3: TGTGCCAGCAGCTCCCACAGGGTGCCTGCTGGAAACACCATATATTTT. Its translation is CASSSHRVPAGNTIYF.

The chain employs TRBV9 and TRBJ1-6; D call uncertain. Trimming took 0 bases from V and 4 from J, leaving 5 bases between them. Germline V gives CDR1 SGDLS, CDR2 YYNGEE. The CDR3 sequence is 14 residues long. CDR3 coding DNA: TGTGCCAGCAGCGTAGACAGTTATAATTCACCCCTCCACTTT. Its translation is CASSVDSYNSPLHF.

There are a few counts of this clone. V gene TRBV2 combines with J gene TRBJ1-1, with no clear D. V gave up 3 bases and J gave up 5 bases, with 7 bases separating them. In germline, CDR1 is SNHLY, CDR2 FYNNEI. The length of the CDR3 is 12 residues. CDR3 region: CASSERWTEAFF. CDR3 nucleotides: TGTGCCAGCAGTGAGAGGTGGACTGAAGCTTTCTTT.

The genes are TRBV5-6 and TRBJ1-1; tentative D call: TRBD1 (5 bases). V dropped 4 bases and J dropped 8 bases, with 15 bases sitting between them. The length of the CDR3 is 13 residues. CDR1 is SGHDT, CDR2 YYEEEE, per germline. In nucleotides, the CDR3 is TGTGCCAGCAGCCCCTTGGGGCAGAGAGAAGCTTTCTTT. Amino acids: CASSPLGQREAFF.

The rearrangement links TRBV7-2 to TRBJ1-6; D call uncertain. The CDR3 consists of 15 residues. V lost 2 bases and J 8 bases, leaving 13 bases between the germline ends. The germline V gene encodes CDR1 SGHTA and CDR2 FQGNSA. The CDR3 DNA reads TGTGCCAGCAGCTTATTTCGGAGGGTGGATTCACCCCTCCACTTT. Its protein is CASSLFRRVDSPLHF.

The chain couples TRBV9 to TRBJ2-1, with D tentatively TRBD2 (5 bases). Trimming cost V 10 bases and J 4 bases, with 18 bases left between them. CDR1 is SGDLS, CDR2 YYNGEE, per germline. The CDR3 sequence is 14 residues long. The CDR3: CASQRGDSYNEQFF. CDR3 DNA sequence: TGTGCCTCCCAACGGGGTGACTCGTACAATGAGCAGTTCTTC.

V usage is TRBV7-6 and J usage is TRBJ2-1; the match to TRBD2 covers 7 bases. Per the germline V gene, CDR1 is SGHVS and CDR2 is FNYEAQ. The CDR3 extends over 15 amino acids. J lost 5 bases, V lost 3 bases, and 7 bases had no gene match. CDR3 region: CASSLSLAADNEQFF. The CDR3 coding sequence is TGTGCCAGCAGCTTGTCGCTAGCGGCGGACAATGAGCAGTTCTTC.

This chain joins TRBV2 and TRBJ2-2; 8 nucleotides match TRBD1. J was trimmed by 5 bases and V by 3 bases; bases with no gene match: 5. This CDR3 has 15 amino acids. Germline V gene sequence: CDR1 SNHLY, CDR2 FYNNEI. Here the CDR3 reads CASSDFRGQTGELFF. The CDR3 bases are TGTGCCAGCAGTGATTTCAGGGGGCAAACCGGGGAGCTGTTTTTT.

In its sample, this clone was seen once. The V gene is TRBV7-3, the J gene TRBJ2-1, with 8 bases identical to TRBD1. CDR3 length: 15 amino acids. Germline lookup yields CDR1 SGHTA and CDR2 FQGTGA. The J segment lost 6 bases and the V segment lost 4 bases, leaving 8 bases of the junction unmatched. The CDR3 is CASSYGQGDTNEQFF. In nucleotides, the CDR3 is TGTGCCAGCAGCTATGGACAGGGAGATACCAATGAGCAGTTCTTC.

The gene calls are TRBV6-5 and TRBJ1-4; 10 nucleotides line up with TRBD1. This CDR3 comprises 14 residues. Losses at the gene ends were 6 bases for V and 7 bases for J; bases not matched to a gene: 5. CDR1 and CDR2 from the germline V gene are MNHEY and SVGAGI. The CDR3 here is CASRETGGTEKLFF. Here the CDR3 DNA reads TGTGCCAGCAGGGAGACAGGGGGCACTGAAAAACTGTTTTTT.

The chain links TRBV6-5 to TRBJ1-5; the D gene is possibly TRBD1 (6 bases). This CDR3 has 16 amino acids. Germline-derived CDR1 and CDR2 are MNHEY and SVGAGI. The V gene lost 0 bases and the J gene lost 8 bases, with 17 bases spanning the gap. DNA of the CDR3: TGTGCCAGCAGTTACTCGGCCAGGGGAGTATGGGAGCCCCAGCATTTT. It yields the protein CASSYSARGVWEPQHF.

In DNA, the CDR3 is TGCGCCAGCAGCTTGCCGGCTGGGGCCAACGTCCTGACTTTC. Translated: CASSLPAGANVLTF. This chain links TRBV5-1 with TRBJ2-6; no definite D call. V was trimmed by 1 base and J by 2 bases, leaving 4 bases between them. CDR3 length equals 14 residues. Germline V gene data show CDR1 as SGHRS and CDR2 as YFSETQ.

This rearrangement joins TRBV7-7 to TRBJ2-2, with 7 bases matching TRBD2. Germline V gene lookup returns CDR1 SSHAT and CDR2 FNYEAQ (reference sequence). V lost 7 bases, J lost 2 bases, and 4 bases stayed unmatched. The CDR3 is made up of 14 amino acids. Here the CDR3 reads CASNSGGNTGELFF. The CDR3 DNA reads TGTGCCAGCAATTCGGGAGGCAACACCGGGGAGCTGTTTTTT.

The chain employs TRBV19 and TRBJ1-5, with D possibly matching TRBD1 (5 bases). Trimming shortened V by 10 bases and J by 0 bases, and 13 bases separated the two germline ends. CDR1 and CDR2 (germline): LNHDA, SQIVND (reference sequence). This CDR3 spans 14 amino acids. This CDR3 is CAIRTYDSNQPQHF. CDR3 DNA: TGTGCCATCCGGACATACGATAGCAATCAGCCCCAGCATTTT.

The chain employs TRBV27 and TRBJ1-2; tentative D call: TRBD1 (5 bases). The length of the CDR3 is 14 residues. In germline, CDR1 is MNHEY, CDR2 SMNVEV (reference sequence). The germline V and J ends were trimmed by 6 bases and 4 bases, with 15 bases remaining between them. The CDR3 nucleotides read TGTGCCAGCAGCCCGGGACTCGTTATCTATGGCTACACCTTC. It encodes CASSPGLVIYGYTF.

V and J are TRBV9 and TRBJ1-2, with 9 positions matching TRBD1. CDR3 length: 15 residues. The germline gives CDR1 SGDLS, CDR2 YYNGEE. Trimming removed 1 base from V and 7 bases from J; junction bases left unmatched: 8. The CDR3 is CASSVSPGQGIGYTF. CDR3 coding DNA: TGTGCCAGCAGCGTAAGTCCGGGACAGGGTATTGGCTACACCTTC.

The table lists this clone with a few counts. The CDR3 DNA reads as TGCGCCAGCACGCTAGGACAGCTGAACACTGAAGCTTTCTTT. It specifies CASTLGQLNTEAFF. J is TRBJ1-1 and V is TRBV5-1, with a possible D match to TRBD1 (6 bases). Looked up from germline, CDR1 is SGHRS and CDR2 is YFSETQ. CDR3 length: 14 residues. Trimming cost V 6 bases and J 0 bases, with 12 bases left between them.

This clone was picked up one time. The chain joins TRBV5-4 to TRBJ2-7; a possible D gene is TRBD1 (5 bases). CDR3 length equals 13 residues. V lost 2 bases to trimming and J lost 5 bases, with 11 bases between them. Germline-derived CDR1 and CDR2 are SGHNT and YYREEE (reference sequence). The chain's CDR3 is CASSLTGFNEQYF. DNA of the CDR3: TGTGCCAGCAGCTTAACAGGCTTCAACGAGCAGTACTTC.

This clone has a handful of counts. The gene calls are TRBV3-1 (or the pseudogene TRBV3-2) and TRBJ2-1, with 10 nucleotides matching TRBD1. The germline V gene has CDR1 LGHDT and CDR2 YNNKEL (reference sequence). V was pared by 5 bases and J by 12 bases, with 19 bases of the junction left unmatched. CDR3 length: 17 amino acids. The CDR3 spells CASSSSNFGQGDVGQFF. CDR3 DNA: TGTGCCAGCAGCAGCTCCAATTTTGGACAGGGGGATGTGGGGCAGTTCTTC.

The chain is built from TRBV5-5 and TRBJ1-6; D is unresolved. The CDR3 covers 13 residues. V was trimmed by 8 bases and J by 9 bases, leaving 15 bases between them. From germline, CDR1 is SGHKS and CDR2 YYEKEE (reference sequence). CDR3 in amino acids: CASQAFSGSPLHF. The CDR3, as DNA: TGTGCCAGTCAAGCTTTTTCGGGTTCACCCCTCCACTTT.

The chain joins TRBV6-5 to TRBJ1-4; D possibly corresponds to TRBD1 (6 bases). The V and J ends lost 5 bases and 2 bases respectively, with 9 bases between them. CDR3 length: 14 amino acids. Per germline, CDR1 MNHEY and CDR2 SVGAGI. The DNA for the CDR3 is TGTGCCAGCAGTCGGACAGTGACTAATGAAAAACTGTTTTTT. Translation gives CASSRTVTNEKLFF.